This T cell receptor beta chain originates from a study of tissue T cells after allogeneic stem cell transplantation. This CDR3 comprises 13 residues. Germline V lookup: CDR1 KGHSH, CDR2 LQKENI. Trimming at V came to 6 bases and at J to 4 bases, leaving 5 bases not matched to a gene. CDR3 sequences, V/J genes, frequencies and template counts came from survey-depth TCRbeta sequencing. The method was immunoSEQ multiplex PCR; TCRdb's version includes in-frame clones alone and lacks a portion of them. Among 25,000 to 30,000 clones listed, 85% to 90% were seen once. As for this clone: The antigen remains undetermined.

Points from the study as a whole: In patients and mice, blood and spleen missed much of tissue repertoire. Anatomically similar tissues had similar TCR repertoires within each patient.

V gene TRBV18 combines with J gene TRBJ1-2; TRBD1 aligns across 7 bases. The sequencing here drew on blood, taken before transplantation. The clonotype comes from a woman aged 18-55 years who later had graft-versus-host disease after an allogeneic stem cell transplant. CDR3 DNA sequence: TGTGCCAGCTCCACCGACAGGGCCTATGGCTACACCTTC. It codes for CASSTDRAYGYTF.